This TCR beta chain is drawn from a study of cytomegalovirus exposure and HLA in healthy donors. The CDR3 has 17 residues. Looked up from germline, CDR1 is PRHDT and CDR2 is FYEKMQ (reference sequence). The V gene end was trimmed by 1 base and the J gene end by 0 bases; junction bases not matched to a gene: 3. Amplification used 60 Vbeta primers and 13 Jbeta primers. Profiling relied on immunoSEQ multiplex PCR, and the TCRdb table lists in-frame clones only, not all of them. The table lists roughly 150,000 clones, around 79% of them singletons. Study observations and caveats: CMV serostatus was the sole immune exposure information available. Later work found most CMV-associated TCR beta chains apparently HLA-restricted. Reported findings show TCR beta sequences accurately forecast HLA-A and HLA-B alleles in most subjects. The study designated 150 or so TCR beta chains cytomegalovirus-associated.

This clone was counted a few times. What it binds is unknown. The chain links TRBV13 to TRBJ2-1; 10 bases are a match to TRBD2. The specimen sequenced was PBMCs. The clonotype originates from a woman aged 25 to 39 in good health and CMV-seronegative. CDR3 in amino acids: CASSLVAGGRSYNEQFF. CDR3 nucleotides: TGTGCCAGCAGCTTAGTAGCGGGGGGCCGCTCCTACAATGAGCAGTTCTTC. Based on the CDR3 plus reference TRBV13 and TRBJ2-1, the full variable domain is AAGVIQSPRHLIKEKRETATLKCYPIPRHDTVYWYQQGPGQDPQFLISFYEKMQSDKGSIPDRFSAQQFSDYHSELNMSSLELGDSALYFCASSLVAGGRSYNEQFFGPGTRLTVL.